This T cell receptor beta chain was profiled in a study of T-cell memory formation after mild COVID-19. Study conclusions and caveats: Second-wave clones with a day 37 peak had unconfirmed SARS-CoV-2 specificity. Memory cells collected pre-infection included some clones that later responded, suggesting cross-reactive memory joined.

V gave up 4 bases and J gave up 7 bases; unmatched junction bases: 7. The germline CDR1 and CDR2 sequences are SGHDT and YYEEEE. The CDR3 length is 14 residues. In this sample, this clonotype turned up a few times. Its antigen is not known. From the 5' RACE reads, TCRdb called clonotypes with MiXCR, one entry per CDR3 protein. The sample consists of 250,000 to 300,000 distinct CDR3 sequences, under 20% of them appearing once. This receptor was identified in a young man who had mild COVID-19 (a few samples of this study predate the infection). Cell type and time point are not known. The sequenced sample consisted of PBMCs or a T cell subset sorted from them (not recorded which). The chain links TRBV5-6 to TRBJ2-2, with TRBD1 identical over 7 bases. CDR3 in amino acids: CASSETGVGGELFF. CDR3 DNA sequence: TGTGCCAGCAGCGAAACAGGGGTTGGCGGGGAGCTGTTTTTT.